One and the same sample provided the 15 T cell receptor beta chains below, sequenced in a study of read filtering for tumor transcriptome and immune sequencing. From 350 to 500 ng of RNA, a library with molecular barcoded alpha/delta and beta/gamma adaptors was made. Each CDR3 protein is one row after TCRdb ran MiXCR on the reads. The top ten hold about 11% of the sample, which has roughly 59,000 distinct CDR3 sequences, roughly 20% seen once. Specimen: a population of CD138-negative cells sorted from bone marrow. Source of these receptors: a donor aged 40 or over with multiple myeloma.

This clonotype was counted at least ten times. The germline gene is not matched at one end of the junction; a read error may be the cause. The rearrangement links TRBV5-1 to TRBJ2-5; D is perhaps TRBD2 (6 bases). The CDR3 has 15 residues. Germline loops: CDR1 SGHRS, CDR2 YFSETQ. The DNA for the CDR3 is TGCGCCAGCAGTTTGGGTCGCGGGAAAGGAGAGACCCAGTACTTC. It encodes CASSLGRGKGETQYF.

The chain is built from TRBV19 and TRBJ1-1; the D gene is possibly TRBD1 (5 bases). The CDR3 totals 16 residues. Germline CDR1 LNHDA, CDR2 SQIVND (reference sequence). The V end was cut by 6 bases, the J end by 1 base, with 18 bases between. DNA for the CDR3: TGTGCCAGTAGCAGTGGACAACACATGAGGAACACTGAAGCTTTCTTT. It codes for CASSSGQHMRNTEAFF.

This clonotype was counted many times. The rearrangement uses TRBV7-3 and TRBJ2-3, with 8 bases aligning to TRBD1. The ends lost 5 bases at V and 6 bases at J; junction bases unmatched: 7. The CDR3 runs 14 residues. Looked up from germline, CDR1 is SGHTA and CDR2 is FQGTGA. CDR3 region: CASSAQGASDTQYF. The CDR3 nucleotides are TGTGCCAGCAGCGCCCAGGGGGCCTCGGATACGCAGTATTTT.

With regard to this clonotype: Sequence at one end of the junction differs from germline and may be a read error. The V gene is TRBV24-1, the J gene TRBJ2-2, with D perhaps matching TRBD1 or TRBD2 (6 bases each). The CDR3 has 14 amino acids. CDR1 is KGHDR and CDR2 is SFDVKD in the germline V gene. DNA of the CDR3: TGTGCCACCAGTGATCCCCGGGGGCCCGGGGGGCTGTTTTTT. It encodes CATSDPRGPGGLFF.

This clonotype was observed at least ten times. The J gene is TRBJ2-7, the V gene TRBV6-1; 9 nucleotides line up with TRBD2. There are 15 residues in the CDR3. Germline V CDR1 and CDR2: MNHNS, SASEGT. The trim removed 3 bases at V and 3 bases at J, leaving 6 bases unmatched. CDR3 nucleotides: TGTGCCAGCAGTGAGTGGTTAGCGGGAGACTACGAGCAGTACTTC. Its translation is CASSEWLAGDYEQYF.

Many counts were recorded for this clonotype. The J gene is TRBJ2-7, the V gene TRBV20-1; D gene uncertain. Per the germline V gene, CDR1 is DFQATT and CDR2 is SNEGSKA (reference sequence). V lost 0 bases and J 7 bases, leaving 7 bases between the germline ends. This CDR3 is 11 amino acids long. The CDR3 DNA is TGCAGTGCTAGAGATGTATTTGAGCAGTACTTC. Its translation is CSARDVFEQYF.

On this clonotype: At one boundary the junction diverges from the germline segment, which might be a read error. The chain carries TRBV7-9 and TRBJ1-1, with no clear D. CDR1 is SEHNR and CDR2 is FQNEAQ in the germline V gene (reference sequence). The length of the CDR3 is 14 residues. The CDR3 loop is CASSLGQGRGITIF. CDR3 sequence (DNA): TGTGCCAGCAGCTTGGGCCAAGGACGAGGCATTACGATCTTT.

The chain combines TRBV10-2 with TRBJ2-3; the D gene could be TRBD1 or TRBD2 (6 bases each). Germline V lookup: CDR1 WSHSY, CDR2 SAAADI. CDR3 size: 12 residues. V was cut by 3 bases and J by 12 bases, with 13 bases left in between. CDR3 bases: TGCGCCAGCAGTGATAGGGGGGCATCACAGTATTTT. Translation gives CASSDRGASQYF.

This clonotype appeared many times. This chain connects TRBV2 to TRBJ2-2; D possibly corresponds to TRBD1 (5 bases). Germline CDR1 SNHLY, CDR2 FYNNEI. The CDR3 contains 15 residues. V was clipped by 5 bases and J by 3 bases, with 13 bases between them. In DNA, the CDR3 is TGTGCCAGCAGTACAGACAGAAGCCACACCGGGGAGCTGTTTTTT. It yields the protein CASSTDRSHTGELFF.

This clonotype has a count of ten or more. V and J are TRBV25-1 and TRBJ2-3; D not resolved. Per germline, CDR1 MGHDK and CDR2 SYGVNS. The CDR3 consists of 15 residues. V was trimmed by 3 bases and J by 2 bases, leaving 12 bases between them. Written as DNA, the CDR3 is TGTGCCAGCAGTGACCCCGCCGCGATCACAGATACGCAGTATTTT. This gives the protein CASSDPAAITDTQYF.

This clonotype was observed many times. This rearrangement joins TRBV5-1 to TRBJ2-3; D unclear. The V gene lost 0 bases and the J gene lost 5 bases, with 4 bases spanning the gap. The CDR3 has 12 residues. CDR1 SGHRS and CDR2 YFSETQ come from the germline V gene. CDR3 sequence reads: CASSLEGDTQYF. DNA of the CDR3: TGCGCCAGCAGCTTGGAGGGAGATACGCAGTATTTT.

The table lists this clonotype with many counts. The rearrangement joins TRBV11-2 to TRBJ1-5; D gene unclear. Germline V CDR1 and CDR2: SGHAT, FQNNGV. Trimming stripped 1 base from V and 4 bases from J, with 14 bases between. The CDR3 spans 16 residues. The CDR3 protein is CASSLADIVANQPQHF. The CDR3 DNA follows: TGTGCCAGCAGCTTAGCCGACATCGTAGCAAATCAGCCCCAGCATTTT.

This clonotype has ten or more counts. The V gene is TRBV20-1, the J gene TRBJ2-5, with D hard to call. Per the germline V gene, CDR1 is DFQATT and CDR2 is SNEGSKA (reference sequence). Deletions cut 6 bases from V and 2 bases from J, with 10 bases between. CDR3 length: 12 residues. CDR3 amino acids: CSAESQQETQYF. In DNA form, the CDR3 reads TGCAGTGCCGAAAGCCAGCAAGAGACCCAGTACTTC.

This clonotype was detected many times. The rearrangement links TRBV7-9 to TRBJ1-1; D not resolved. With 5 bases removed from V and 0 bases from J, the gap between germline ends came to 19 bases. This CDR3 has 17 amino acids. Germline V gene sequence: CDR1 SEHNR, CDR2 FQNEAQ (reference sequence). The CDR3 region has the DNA TGTGCCAGCAGCCCCGGGAAGGGAGGGCTCTTGAACACTGAAGCTTTCTTT. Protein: CASSPGKGGLLNTEAFF.

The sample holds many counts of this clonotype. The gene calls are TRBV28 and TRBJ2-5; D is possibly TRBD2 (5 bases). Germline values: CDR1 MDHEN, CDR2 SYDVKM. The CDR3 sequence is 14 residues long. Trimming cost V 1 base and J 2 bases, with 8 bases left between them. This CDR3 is CASSLLPGQETQYF. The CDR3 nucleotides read TGTGCCAGCAGTTTATTACCGGGGCAAGAGACCCAGTACTTC.